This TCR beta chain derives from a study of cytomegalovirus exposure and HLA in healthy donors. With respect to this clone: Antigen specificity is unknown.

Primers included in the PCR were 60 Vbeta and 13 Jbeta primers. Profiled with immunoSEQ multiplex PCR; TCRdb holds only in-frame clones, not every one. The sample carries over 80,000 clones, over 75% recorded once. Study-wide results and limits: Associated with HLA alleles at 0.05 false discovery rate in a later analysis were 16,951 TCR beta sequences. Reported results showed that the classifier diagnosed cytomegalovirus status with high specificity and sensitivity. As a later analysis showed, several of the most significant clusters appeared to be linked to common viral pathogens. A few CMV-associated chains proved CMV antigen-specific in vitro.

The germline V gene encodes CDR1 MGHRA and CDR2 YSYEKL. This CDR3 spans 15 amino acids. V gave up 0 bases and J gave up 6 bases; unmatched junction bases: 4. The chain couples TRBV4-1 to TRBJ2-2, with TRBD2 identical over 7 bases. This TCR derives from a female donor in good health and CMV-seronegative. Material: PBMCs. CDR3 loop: CASSQDPTSPGELFF. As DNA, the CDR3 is TGCGCCAGCAGCCAAGACCCGACTAGCCCCGGGGAGCTGTTTTTT.